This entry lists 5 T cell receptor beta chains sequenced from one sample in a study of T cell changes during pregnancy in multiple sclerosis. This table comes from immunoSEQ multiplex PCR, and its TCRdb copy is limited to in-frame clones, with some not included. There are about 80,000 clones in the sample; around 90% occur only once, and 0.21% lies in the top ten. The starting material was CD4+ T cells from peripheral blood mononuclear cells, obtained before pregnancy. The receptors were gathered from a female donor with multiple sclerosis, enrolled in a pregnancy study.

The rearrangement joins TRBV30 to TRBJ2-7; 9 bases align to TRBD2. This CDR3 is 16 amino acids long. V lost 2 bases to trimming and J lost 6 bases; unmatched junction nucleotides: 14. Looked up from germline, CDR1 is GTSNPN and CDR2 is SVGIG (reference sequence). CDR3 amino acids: CAWSRASGGGASEQYF. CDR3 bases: TGTGCCTGGAGTAGAGCATCCGGCGGGGGGGCAAGCGAGCAGTACTTC.

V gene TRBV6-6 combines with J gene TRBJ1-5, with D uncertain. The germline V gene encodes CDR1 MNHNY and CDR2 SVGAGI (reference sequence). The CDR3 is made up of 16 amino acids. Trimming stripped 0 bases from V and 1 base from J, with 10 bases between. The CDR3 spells CASSYSGPGSNQPQHF. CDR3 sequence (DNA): TGTGCCAGCAGTTACTCTGGGCCGGGGAGCAATCAGCCCCAGCATTTT.

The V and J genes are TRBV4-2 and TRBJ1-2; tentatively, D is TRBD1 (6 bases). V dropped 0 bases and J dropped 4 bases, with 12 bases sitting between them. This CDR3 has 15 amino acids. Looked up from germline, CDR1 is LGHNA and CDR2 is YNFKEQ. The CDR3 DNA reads TGTGCCAGCAGCCAAGAGATGACAGGTGCCTATGGCTACACCTTC. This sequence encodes CASSQEMTGAYGYTF.

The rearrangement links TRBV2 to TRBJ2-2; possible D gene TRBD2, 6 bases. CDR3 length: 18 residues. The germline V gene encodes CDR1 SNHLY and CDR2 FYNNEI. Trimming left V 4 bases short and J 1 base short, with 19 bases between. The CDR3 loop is CASSGVFGGTLNTGELFF. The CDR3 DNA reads TGTGCCAGCAGTGGTGTGTTTGGGGGGACCTTGAACACCGGGGAGCTGTTTTTT.

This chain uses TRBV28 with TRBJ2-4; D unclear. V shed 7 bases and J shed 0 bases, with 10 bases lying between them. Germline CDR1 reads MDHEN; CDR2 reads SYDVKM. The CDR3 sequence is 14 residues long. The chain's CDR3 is CASTPQLAKNIQYF. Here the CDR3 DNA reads TGTGCCAGCACCCCCCAACTAGCCAAAAACATTCAGTACTTC.